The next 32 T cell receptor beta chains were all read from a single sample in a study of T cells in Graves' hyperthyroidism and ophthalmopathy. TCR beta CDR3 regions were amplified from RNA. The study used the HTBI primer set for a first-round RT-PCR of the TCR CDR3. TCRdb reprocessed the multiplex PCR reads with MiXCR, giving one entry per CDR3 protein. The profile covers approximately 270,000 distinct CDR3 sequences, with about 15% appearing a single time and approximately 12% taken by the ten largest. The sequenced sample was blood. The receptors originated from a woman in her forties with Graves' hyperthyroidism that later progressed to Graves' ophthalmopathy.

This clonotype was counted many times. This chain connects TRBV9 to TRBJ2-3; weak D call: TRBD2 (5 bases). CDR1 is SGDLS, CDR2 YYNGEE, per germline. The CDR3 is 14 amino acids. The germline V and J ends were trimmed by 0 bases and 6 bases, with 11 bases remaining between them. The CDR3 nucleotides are TGTGCCAGCAGCGTAGATGGGAGTACCGATACGCAGTATTTT. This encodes CASSVDGSTDTQYF.

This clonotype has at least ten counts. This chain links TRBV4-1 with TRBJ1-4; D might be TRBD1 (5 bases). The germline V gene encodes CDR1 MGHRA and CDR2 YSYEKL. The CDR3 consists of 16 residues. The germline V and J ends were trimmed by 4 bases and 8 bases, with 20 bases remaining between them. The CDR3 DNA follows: TGCGCCAGCAGCCGGGACCGTACCCCAAGAGTAGAAAAACTGTTTTTT. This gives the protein CASSRDRTPRVEKLFF.

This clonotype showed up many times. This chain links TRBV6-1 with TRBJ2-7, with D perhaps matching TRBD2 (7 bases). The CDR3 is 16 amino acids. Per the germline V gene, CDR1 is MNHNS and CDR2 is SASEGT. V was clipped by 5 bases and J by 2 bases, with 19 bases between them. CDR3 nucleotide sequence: TGTGCCAGCAGTCCCCAGGGGAGGGGGGCGACCTACGAGCAGTACTTC. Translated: CASSPQGRGATYEQYF.

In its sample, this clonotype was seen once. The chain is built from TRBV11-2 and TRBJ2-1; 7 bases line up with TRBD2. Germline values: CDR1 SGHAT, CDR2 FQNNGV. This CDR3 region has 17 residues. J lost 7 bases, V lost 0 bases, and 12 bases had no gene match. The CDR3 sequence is CASSLDASGKAGNEQFF. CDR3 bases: TGTGCCAGCAGCTTAGATGCTAGCGGAAAGGCCGGGAATGAGCAGTTCTTC.

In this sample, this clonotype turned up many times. DNA for the CDR3: TGTGCCAGCAGCCAATCGGGACTAGGCTTCACAGATACGCAGTATTTT. Encoded protein: CASSQSGLGFTDTQYF. The chain couples TRBV16 to TRBJ2-3; 8 bases are shared with TRBD2. Germline assignment: CDR1 KGHSY and CDR2 FQNENV. With 0 bases clipped from V and 2 bases from J, the junction kept 4 bases outside the gene matches. CDR3 length equals 16 residues.

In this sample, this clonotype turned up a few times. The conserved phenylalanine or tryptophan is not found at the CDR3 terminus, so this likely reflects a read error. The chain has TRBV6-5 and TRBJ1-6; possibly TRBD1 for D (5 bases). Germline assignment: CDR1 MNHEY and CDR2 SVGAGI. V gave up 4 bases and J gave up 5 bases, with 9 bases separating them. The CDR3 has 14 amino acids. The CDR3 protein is CASSSRANNSPLHL. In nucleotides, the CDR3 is TGTGCCAGCAGTTCCAGGGCTAATAATTCACCCCTCCACCTT.

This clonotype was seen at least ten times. The CDR3 sequence is CASSQPWQGRESYNEQFF. In nucleotides, the CDR3 is TGTGCCAGCAGCCAACCCTGGCAGGGCCGGGAGTCTTACAATGAGCAGTTCTTC. The chain is built from TRBV7-6 and TRBJ2-1; a weak D match, TRBD2 (6 bases). Germline assignment: CDR1 SGHVS and CDR2 FNYEAQ. The CDR3 totals 18 residues. Deletions cut 5 bases from V and 4 bases from J, with 24 bases between.

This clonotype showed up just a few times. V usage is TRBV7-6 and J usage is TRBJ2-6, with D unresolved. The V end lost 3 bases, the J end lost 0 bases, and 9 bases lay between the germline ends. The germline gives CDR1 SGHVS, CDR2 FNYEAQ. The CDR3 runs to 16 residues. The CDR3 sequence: CASSFTSISGANVLTF. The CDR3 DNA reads TGTGCCAGCAGCTTTACGAGTATCTCTGGGGCCAACGTCCTGACTTTC.

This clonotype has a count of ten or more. CDR3 coding DNA: TGTGCCAGCAGGGAGTTGGGATTGATGACCTACGAGCAGTACTTC. Amino acid sequence: CASRELGLMTYEQYF. The gene calls are TRBV28 and TRBJ2-7; D gene ambiguous. Germline lookup yields CDR1 MDHEN and CDR2 SYDVKM. This CDR3 spans 15 amino acids. V shed 6 bases and J shed 2 bases, with 17 bases lying between them.

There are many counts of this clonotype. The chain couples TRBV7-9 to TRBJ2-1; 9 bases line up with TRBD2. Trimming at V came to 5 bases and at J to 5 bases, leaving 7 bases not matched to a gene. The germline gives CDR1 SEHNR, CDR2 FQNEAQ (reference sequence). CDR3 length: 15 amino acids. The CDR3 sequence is CASSDSLAGNNEQFF. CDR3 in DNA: TGTGCCAGCAGCGATAGCCTAGCGGGAAACAATGAGCAGTTCTTC.

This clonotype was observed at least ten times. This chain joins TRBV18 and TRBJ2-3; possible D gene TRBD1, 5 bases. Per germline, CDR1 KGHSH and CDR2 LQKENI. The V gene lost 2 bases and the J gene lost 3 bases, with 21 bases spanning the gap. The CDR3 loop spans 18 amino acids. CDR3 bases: TGTGCCAGCTCACCAATAAAGACGTCTACAGGAAAGACAGATACGCAGTATTTT. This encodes CASSPIKTSTGKTDTQYF.

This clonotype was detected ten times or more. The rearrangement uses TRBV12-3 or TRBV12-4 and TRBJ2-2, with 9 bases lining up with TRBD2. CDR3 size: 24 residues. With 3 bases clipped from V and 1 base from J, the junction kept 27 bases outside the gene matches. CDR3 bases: TGTGCCAGCAGTTTTAAGCCCCTGCGAGGGGAGTACGTGACTAGCGGAAAGAACACCGGGGAGCTGTTTTTT. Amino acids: CASSFKPLRGEYVTSGKNTGELFF.

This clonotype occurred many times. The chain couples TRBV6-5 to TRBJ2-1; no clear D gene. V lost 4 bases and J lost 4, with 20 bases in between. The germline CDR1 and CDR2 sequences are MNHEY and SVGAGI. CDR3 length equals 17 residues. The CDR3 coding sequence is TGTGCCAGCAGTTCTACATTCGAATTCGAACAATACAATGAGCAGTTCTTC. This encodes CASSSTFEFEQYNEQFF.

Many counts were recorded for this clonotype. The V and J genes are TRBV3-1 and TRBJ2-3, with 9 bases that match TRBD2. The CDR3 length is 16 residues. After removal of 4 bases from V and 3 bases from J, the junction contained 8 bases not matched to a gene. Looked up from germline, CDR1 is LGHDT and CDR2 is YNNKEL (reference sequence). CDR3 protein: CASSPMRAGGTDTQYF. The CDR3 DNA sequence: TGTGCCAGCAGCCCCATGCGAGCGGGAGGTACAGATACGCAGTATTTT.

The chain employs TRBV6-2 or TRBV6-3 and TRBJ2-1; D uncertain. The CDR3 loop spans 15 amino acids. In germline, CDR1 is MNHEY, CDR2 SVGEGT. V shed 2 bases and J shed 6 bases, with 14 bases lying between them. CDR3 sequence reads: CASSYLPITPNEQFF. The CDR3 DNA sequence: TGTGCCAGCAGTTACCTCCCCATAACTCCCAATGAGCAGTTCTTC.

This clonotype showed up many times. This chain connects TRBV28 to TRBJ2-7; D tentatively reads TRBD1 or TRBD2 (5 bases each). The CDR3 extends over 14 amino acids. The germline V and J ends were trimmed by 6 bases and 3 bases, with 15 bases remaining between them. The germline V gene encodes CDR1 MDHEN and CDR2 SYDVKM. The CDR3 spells CASSTDTGGYEQYF. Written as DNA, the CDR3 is TGTGCCAGCAGCACCGACACAGGAGGCTACGAGCAGTACTTC.

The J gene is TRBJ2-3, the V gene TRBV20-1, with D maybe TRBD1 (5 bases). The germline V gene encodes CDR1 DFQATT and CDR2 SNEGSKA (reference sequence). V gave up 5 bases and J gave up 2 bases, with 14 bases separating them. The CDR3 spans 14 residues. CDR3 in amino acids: CSAGWEGHTDTQYF. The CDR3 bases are TGCAGTGCTGGATGGGAAGGACACACAGATACGCAGTATTTT.

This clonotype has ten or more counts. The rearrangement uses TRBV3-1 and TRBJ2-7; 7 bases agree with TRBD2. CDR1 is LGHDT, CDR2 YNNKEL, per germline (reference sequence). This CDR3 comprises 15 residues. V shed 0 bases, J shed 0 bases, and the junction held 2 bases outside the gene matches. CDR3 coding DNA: TGTGCCAGCAGCCAAGAATCTAGCGGCTCCTACGAGCAGTACTTC. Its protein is CASSQESSGSYEQYF.

CDR3 bases: TGTGCCAGCAGTTCAGACAGCAATGAGCAGTTCTTC. This sequence encodes CASSSDSNEQFF. The chain uses TRBV7-9 and TRBJ2-1, with a tentative D call TRBD1 (5 bases). Germline CDR1 reads SEHNR; CDR2 reads FQNEAQ (reference sequence). V dropped 6 bases and J dropped 6 bases, with 9 bases sitting between them. This CDR3 spans 12 amino acids.

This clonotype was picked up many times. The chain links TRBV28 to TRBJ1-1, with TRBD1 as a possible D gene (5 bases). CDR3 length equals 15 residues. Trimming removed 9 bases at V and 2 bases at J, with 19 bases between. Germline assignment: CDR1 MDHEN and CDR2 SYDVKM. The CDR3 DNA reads TGTGCCAGTAGACCACTTACAGGTTCTAACACTGAAGCTTTCTTT. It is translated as CASRPLTGSNTEAFF.

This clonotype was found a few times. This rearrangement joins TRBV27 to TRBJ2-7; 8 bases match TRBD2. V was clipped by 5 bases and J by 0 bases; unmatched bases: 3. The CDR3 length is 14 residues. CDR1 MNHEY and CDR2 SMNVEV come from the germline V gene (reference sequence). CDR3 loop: CASSRTSRSYEQYF. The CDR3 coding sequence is TGTGCCAGCAGTAGGACTAGCCGCTCCTACGAGCAGTACTTC.

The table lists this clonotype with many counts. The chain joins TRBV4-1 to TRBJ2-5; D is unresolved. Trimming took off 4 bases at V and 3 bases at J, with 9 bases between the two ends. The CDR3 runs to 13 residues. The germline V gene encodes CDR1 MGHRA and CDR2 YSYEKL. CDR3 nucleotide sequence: TGCGCCAGCAGCCGCTATCTGGAAGAGACCCAGTACTTC. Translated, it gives CASSRYLEETQYF.

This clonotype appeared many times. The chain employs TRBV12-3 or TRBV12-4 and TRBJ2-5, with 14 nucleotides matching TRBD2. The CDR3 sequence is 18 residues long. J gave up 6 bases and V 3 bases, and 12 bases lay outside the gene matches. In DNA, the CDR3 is TGTGCCAGCAGTTTCATTGGCCTCGGGACTAGCGGGAGACAGACCCAGTACTTC. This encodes CASSFIGLGTSGRQTQYF.

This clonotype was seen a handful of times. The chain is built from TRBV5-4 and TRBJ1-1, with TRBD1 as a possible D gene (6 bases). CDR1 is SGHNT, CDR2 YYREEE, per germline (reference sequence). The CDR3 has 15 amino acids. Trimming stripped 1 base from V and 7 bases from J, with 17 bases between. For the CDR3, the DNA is TGTGCCAGCAGCTTGTGGGGGACAACTCACCGTGAAGCTTTCTTT. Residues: CASSLWGTTHREAFF.

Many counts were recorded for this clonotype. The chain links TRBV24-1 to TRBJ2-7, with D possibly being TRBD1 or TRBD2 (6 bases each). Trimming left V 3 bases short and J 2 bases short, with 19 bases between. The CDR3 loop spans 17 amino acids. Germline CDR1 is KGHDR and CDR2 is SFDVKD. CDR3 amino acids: CATSDPARGELAYEQYF. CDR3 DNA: TGTGCCACCAGTGATCCGGCGAGGGGGGAGCTGGCCTACGAGCAGTACTTC.

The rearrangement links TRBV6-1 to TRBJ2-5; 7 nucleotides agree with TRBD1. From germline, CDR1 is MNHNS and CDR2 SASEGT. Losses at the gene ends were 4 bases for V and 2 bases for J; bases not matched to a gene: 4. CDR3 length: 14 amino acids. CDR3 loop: CASSVSTGQETQYF. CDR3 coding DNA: TGTGCCAGCAGTGTTTCGACAGGGCAAGAGACCCAGTACTTC.

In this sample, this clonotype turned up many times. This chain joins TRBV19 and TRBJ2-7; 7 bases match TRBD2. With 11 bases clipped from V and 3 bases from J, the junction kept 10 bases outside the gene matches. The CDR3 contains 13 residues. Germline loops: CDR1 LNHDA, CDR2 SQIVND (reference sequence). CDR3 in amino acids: CASSWGGFYEQYF. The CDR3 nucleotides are TGTGCCTCCTCATGGGGGGGTTTCTACGAGCAGTACTTC.

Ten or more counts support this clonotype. The CDR3 region is CASSEEASSGNTIYF. The CDR3, as DNA: TGTGCCAGCAGTGAAGAAGCGAGCTCTGGAAACACCATATATTTT. This sequence joins TRBV2 and TRBJ1-3; D ambiguous. The CDR3 contains 15 residues. Germline V lookup: CDR1 SNHLY, CDR2 FYNNEI. Trimming cost V 1 base and J 0 bases, with 7 bases left between them.

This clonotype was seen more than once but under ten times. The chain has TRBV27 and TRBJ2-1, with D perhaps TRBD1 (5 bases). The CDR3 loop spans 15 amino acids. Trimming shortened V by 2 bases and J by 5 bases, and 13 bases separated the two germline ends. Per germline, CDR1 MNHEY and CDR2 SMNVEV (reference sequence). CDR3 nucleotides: TGTGCCAGCAGTTTAGGCATCGGACACAACAATGAGCAGTTCTTC. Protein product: CASSLGIGHNNEQFF.

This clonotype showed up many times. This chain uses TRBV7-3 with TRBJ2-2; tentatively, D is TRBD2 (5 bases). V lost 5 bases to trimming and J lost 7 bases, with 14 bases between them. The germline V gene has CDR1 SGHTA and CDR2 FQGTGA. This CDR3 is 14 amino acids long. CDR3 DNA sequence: TGTGCCAGCAGCCCTACCTTAGCGTTCGGGGAGCTGTTTTTT. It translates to CASSPTLAFGELFF. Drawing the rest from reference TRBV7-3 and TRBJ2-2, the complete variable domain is GAGVSQTPSNKVTEKGKYVELRCDPISGHTALYWYRQSLGQGPEFLIYFQGTGAADDSGLPNDRFFAVRPEGSVSTLKIQRTERGDSAVYLCASSPTLAFGELFFGEGSRLTVL.

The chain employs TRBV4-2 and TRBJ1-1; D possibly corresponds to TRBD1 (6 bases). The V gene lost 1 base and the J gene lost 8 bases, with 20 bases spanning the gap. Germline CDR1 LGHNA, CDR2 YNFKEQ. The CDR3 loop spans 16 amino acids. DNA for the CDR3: TGTGCCAGCAGCCAAGGGGCTAGCCACAGGGTCCTGGAAGCTTTCTTT. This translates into CASSQGASHRVLEAFF.

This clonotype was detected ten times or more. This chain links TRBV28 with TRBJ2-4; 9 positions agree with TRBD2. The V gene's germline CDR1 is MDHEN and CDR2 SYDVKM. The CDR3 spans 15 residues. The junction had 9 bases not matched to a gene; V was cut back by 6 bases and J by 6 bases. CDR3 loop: CASSRYSGSVNIQYF. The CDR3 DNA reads TGTGCCAGCAGCCGATATAGCGGGAGCGTAAACATTCAGTACTTC. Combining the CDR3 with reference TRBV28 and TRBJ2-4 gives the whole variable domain DVKVTQSSRYLVKRTGEKVFLECVQDMDHENMFWYRQDPGLGLRLIYFSYDVKMKEKGDIPEGYSVSREKKERFSLILESASTNQTSMYLCASSRYSGSVNIQYFGAGTRLSVL.